A single sample is the source of the 18 T cell receptor beta chains below, sequenced in a study of tumor-infiltrating lymphocytes in primary liver carcinoma (dated by TCRdb to 2015 to 2018). Blood RNA was extracted from unsorted whole blood using TRIzol reagent, and germline DNA was obtained with the DNeasy Blood & Tissue kit. The reads were generated on an Illumina HiSeq 2500. TCRbeta-specific cDNA was reverse-transcribed from about 0.45 ug total RNA using a constant-region primer and ProtoScript II reverse transcriptase. The TCRbeta libraries were prepared through three rounds of nested multiplex PCR following a slightly modified ARM-PCR procedure. Each of the first two PCR rounds ran for nine to ten cycles and used multiplex TRBV1-TRBV30 forward primers together with a Cbeta reverse primer. TCRdb itself trimmed the public reads at Q25 with fastp, ran MiXCR and retained productive beta chains. Rows with a matching CDR3 protein are joined into one entry that keeps the most common DNA and genes. The sample includes approximately 340,000 distinct CDR3 sequences, with about two thirds observed a single time. The ten top clones hold about 6% of the sample.

The specimen sequenced was peripheral blood. All receptors derive from a man aged 35 to 55 with primary liver carcinoma and hepatitis B virus infection.

Comments on this clonotype: The junction shows a germline mismatch at one end, possibly a read error. The V gene is TRBV11-2, the J gene TRBJ2-1; either TRBD1 or TRBD2 may supply D (6 bases each). The germline V gene has CDR1 SGHAT and CDR2 FQNNGV. The CDR3 runs 13 residues. The CDR3 sequence: CASSPRGHAEQSF. The CDR3 nucleotides are TGTGCCAGCAGCCCGCGGGGACATGCTGAGCAGTCCTTC.

This clonotype was seen only once. The V gene is TRBV6-6, the J gene TRBJ2-2; D gene unclear. CDR3 length equals 15 residues. CDR1 is MNHNY and CDR2 is SVGAGI in the germline V gene (reference sequence). V was trimmed by 1 base and J by 3 bases, leaving 9 bases between them. This CDR3 is CASSYCVEDTGELFF. The CDR3 DNA follows: TGTGCCAGCAGTTACTGCGTAGAGGACACCGGGGAGCTGTTTTTT.

This clonotype was counted a few times. The J gene is TRBJ2-1, the V gene TRBV14; possible D gene TRBD1, 5 bases. The CDR3 is made up of 18 amino acids. Germline V lookup: CDR1 SGHDN, CDR2 FVKESK. With 0 bases removed from V and 0 bases from J, the gap between germline ends came to 15 bases. Here the CDR3 reads CASSQDPRRDSSYNEQFF. CDR3 in DNA: TGTGCCAGCAGCCAAGACCCGAGAAGAGACAGCTCCTACAATGAGCAGTTCTTC. Complete variable domain (other parts from reference TRBV14 and TRBJ2-1): EAGVTQFPSHSVIEKGQTVTLRCDPISGHDNLYWYRRVMGKEIKFLLHFVKESKQDESGMPNNRFLAERTGGTYSTLKVQPAELEDSGVYFCASSQDPRRDSSYNEQFFGPGTRLTVL.

This clonotype was counted many times. The genes are TRBV11-2 and TRBJ2-1; the match to TRBD2 covers 12 bases. The CDR3 runs 21 residues. Germline V gene lookup returns CDR1 SGHAT and CDR2 FQNNGV. V was clipped by 0 bases and J by 3 bases; unmatched bases: 15. As DNA, the CDR3 is TGTGCCAGCAGCTTAGATTACGGGGGCTGGCTAGCGGGAGGGATCTACAATGAGCAGTTCTTC. Translating it yields CASSLDYGGWLAGGIYNEQFF.

Concerning this clonotype itself: A read error may account for a junction end that differs from germline. V is TRBV4-2 and J is TRBJ1-4, with 7 nucleotides matching TRBD1. Germline V gene data show CDR1 as LGHNA and CDR2 as YNFKEQ. The CDR3 covers 16 residues. The CDR3 loop reads CASSQATGATSEKLFF. Written as DNA, the CDR3 is TGTGCTAGCAGCCAAGCAACAGGGGCGACTAGTGAAAAACTGTTTTTT.

Of note for this clonotype: The junction differs from germline at one of its ends, possibly a read error. The chain is built from TRBV11-2 and TRBJ2-1, with 8 bases aligning to TRBD2. Germline V CDR1 and CDR2: SGHAT, FQNNGV. CDR3 length: 16 residues. CDR3 bases: TGTGCCAGCAGCTGGACTAGCTGTGGGCAATACAATGAGCGGTTCTTC. Translated: CASSWTSCGQYNERFF.

The table lists this clonotype with a count of one. The junction departs from germline at one end; a sequencing error may be responsible. The chain combines TRBV19 with TRBJ2-1; D may match TRBD1 or TRBD2 (5 bases each). CDR3 length: 17 residues. Germline lookup yields CDR1 LNHDA and CDR2 SQIVND (reference sequence). The DNA for the CDR3 is TGTGCCAGTAGTAGGGGTGAGGGGTTGAGCTCCTACAATGAGCAATTCTTC. It is translated as CASSRGEGLSSYNEQFF.

Of note for this clonotype: Germline and junction disagree at one end, which may indicate a read error. The chain links TRBV11-3 to TRBJ2-1, with D possibly matching TRBD2 (6 bases). The CDR3 contains 17 residues. Germline-derived CDR1 and CDR2 are SGHNT and YENEEA. The CDR3 coding sequence is TGCGCCAGCAGCTTAGGTTTGGTACAGGAGACTAGGGATGAGCAGTTCTTC. It yields the protein CASSLGLVQETRDEQFF.

The chain couples TRBV29-1 to TRBJ2-7; 8 nucleotides match TRBD2. The CDR3 totals 13 residues. The junction had 11 bases not matched to a gene; V was cut back by 6 bases and J by 7 bases. CDR1 and CDR2 (germline): SQVTM, ANQGSEA. DNA of the CDR3: TGCAGCGTCATCGGACTAGCTGCGGTGGAGCAGTACTTC. Protein: CSVIGLAAVEQYF.

This clonotype appeared many times. This chain connects TRBV6-1 to TRBJ1-2, with a tentative D call TRBD1 (5 bases). This CDR3 has 13 residues. Germline V lookup: CDR1 MNHNS, CDR2 SASEGT. The V end was cut by 6 bases, the J end by 7 bases, with 15 bases between. CDR3 loop: CASSPTASAGYTF. The CDR3 DNA reads as TGTGCCAGCAGCCCGACAGCCTCGGCTGGCTACACCTTC.

The chain recombines TRBV7-9 with TRBJ2-3, with a tentative D call TRBD1 (6 bases). V gave up 6 bases and J gave up 0 bases, with 19 bases separating them. Looked up from germline, CDR1 is SEHNR and CDR2 is FQNEAQ (reference sequence). CDR3 length equals 17 residues. The CDR3 sequence: CASRYREPVISTDTQYF. As DNA, the CDR3 is TGTGCCAGCAGGTACAGGGAACCAGTAATTAGCACAGATACGCAGTATTTT.

Details on this clonotype: A read error may be the cause here, since a much bigger clone is one base away. The J gene is TRBJ2-5, the V gene TRBV6-1; D gene unclear. The CDR3 length is 13 residues. The germline V gene has CDR1 MNHNS and CDR2 SASEGT. The chain's CDR3 is CAISNPSQETQYF. CDR3 bases: TGTGCCATCAGTAACCCATCTCAAGAGACCCAGTACTTC.

A remark on this clonotype: With a much larger clone just one base away, this may be a read error. V and J are TRBV5-6 and TRBJ2-1, with TRBD2 as a possible D gene (5 bases). Trimming removed 4 bases at V and 9 bases at J, with 11 bases between. The CDR3 is made up of 12 amino acids. The germline gives CDR1 SGHDT, CDR2 YYEEEE. CDR3 sequence (DNA): TGTGCCAGCAGCCGTGCGGAGGCTGAGCAGTTCTTC. Amino acids: CASSRAEAEQFF.

The gene calls are TRBV11-2 and TRBJ1-1; D gene unclear. This CDR3 has 11 amino acids. CDR1 is SGHAT, CDR2 FQNNGV, per germline. Here the CDR3 reads CAGSSATEAFF. The CDR3 DNA follows: TGTGCTGGCAGCTCAGCGACTGAAGCTTTCTTT.

This clonotype came up many times. The chain has TRBV12-3 or TRBV12-4 and TRBJ2-5; D uncertain. The CDR3 is 12 residues long. V was trimmed by 5 bases and J by 2 bases, leaving 6 bases between them. The CDR3 DNA is TGTGCCAGCAGTGCAAGACAAGAGACCCAGTACTTC. Its translation is CASSARQETQYF.

Notes on this clonotype: One end of the junction is discordant with germline, which a read error may explain. The chain is built from TRBV11-2 and TRBJ2-2, with 11 bases that match TRBD2. From germline, CDR1 is SGHAT and CDR2 FQNNGV. This CDR3 has 15 residues. The CDR3 is CASSTGLADTGEPFF. In DNA form, the CDR3 reads TGTGCCAGCAGCACGGGACTAGCGGACACCGGGGAGCCGTTTTTT. Full variable domain (outside the CDR3, taken from reference TRBV11-2 and TRBJ2-2): EAGVAQSPRYKIIEKRQSVAFWCNPISGHATLYWYQQILGQGPKLLIQFQNNGVVDDSQLPKDRFSAERLKGVDSTLKIQPAKLEDSAVYLCASSTGLADTGEPFFGEGSRLTVL.

To note about this clonotype: A much larger clone differs from this one at a single base, so this may be a read error. CDR3 sequence: CASVYGAGTDTQYF. CDR3 sequence (DNA): TGTGCCAGCGTCTACGGGGCTGGCACAGATACGCAGTATTTT. This chain connects TRBV6-6 to TRBJ2-3; D is perhaps TRBD1 or TRBD2 (5 bases each). There are 14 residues in the CDR3. The germline V gene encodes CDR1 MNHNY and CDR2 SVGAGI (reference sequence). The germline V and J ends were trimmed by 8 bases and 1 base, with 13 bases remaining between them.

About this clonotype itself: A read error may be the cause here, since a much bigger clone is one base away. The V gene is TRBV12-3 or TRBV12-4, the J gene TRBJ1-1; TRBD1 might be the D (5 bases). V gave up 5 bases and J gave up 5 bases, with 18 bases separating them. The CDR3 is made up of 15 amino acids. The CDR3 loop is CASSPTDGAKTEAFF. The CDR3 DNA is TGTGCCAGCAGTCCGACGGACGGGGCGAAGACTGAAGCTTTCTTT.